Presented here are 21 T cell receptor beta chains from one specimen sequenced in a study of blood T cell repertoires in COVID-19. Profiled with immunoSEQ multiplex PCR; TCRdb holds only in-frame clones, not every one. Of about 200,000 clones in the sample, 70% to 90% are singletons; the top ten hold 7.4%. Sequencing used PBMCs or T cells enriched from blood (not recorded which). Receptor source: a woman aged 40 to 49 with acute COVID-19.

The CDR3 loop is CASSKGQGRLGYTF. In DNA form, the CDR3 reads TGTGCCAGCAGTAAAGGACAGGGGCGGTTAGGCTACACCTTC. This chain connects TRBV25-1 to TRBJ1-2, with 9 bases fitting TRBD1. CDR1 is MGHDK, CDR2 SYGVNS, per germline. CDR3 length: 14 amino acids. The V and J ends lost 5 bases and 8 bases, in that order; junction bases with no gene match: 9.

The chain recombines TRBV7-3 with TRBJ2-5; 7 nucleotides align to TRBD2. The CDR3 is 18 amino acids. Trimming at V came to 0 bases and at J to 2 bases, leaving 12 bases not matched to a gene. Germline V gives CDR1 SGHTA, CDR2 FQGTGA. The CDR3 DNA reads TGTGCCAGCAGCTTAACGGGGGAGGGAGGGGTTGGGCAAGAGACCCAGTACTTC. Translated, it gives CASSLTGEGGVGQETQYF.

V usage is TRBV6-5 and J usage is TRBJ1-2, with 9 nucleotides matching TRBD1. The germline V gene encodes CDR1 MNHEY and CDR2 SVGAGI. The V segment lost 10 bases and the J segment 6 bases; nucleotides outside the gene matches: 9. This CDR3 spans 13 amino acids. In nucleotides, the CDR3 is TGTGCCACCGAGGGACAGGGAACGGATGGCTACACCTTC. Translation gives CATEGQGTDGYTF.

V gene TRBV7-6 combines with J gene TRBJ2-2; D is undetermined. Trimming took off 0 bases at V and 8 bases at J, with 13 bases between the two ends. The CDR3 length is 15 residues. Germline V gene sequence: CDR1 SGHVS, CDR2 FNYEAQ. The CDR3 reads CASSLARSQGGELFF. CDR3 coding DNA: TGTGCCAGCAGCTTAGCGCGGTCACAAGGAGGGGAGCTGTTTTTT.

The J gene is TRBJ1-1, the V gene TRBV7-9, with D possibly matching TRBD1 (5 bases). Germline V lookup: CDR1 SEHNR, CDR2 FQNEAQ (reference sequence). The V end lost 1 base, the J end lost 3 bases, and 6 bases lay between the germline ends. This CDR3 has 13 amino acids. CDR3 sequence reads: CASSLVGDTEAFF. The CDR3 coding sequence is TGTGCCAGCAGCTTAGTAGGGGACACTGAAGCTTTCTTT.

The sample holds a few counts of this clone. The chain couples TRBV29-1 to TRBJ1-5; D may be TRBD1 (6 bases). The CDR3 runs to 14 residues. Trimming stripped 6 bases from V and 4 bases from J, with 16 bases between. The germline gives CDR1 SQVTM, CDR2 ANQGSEA. The CDR3 DNA sequence: TGCAGCGTGAAAGGACAGTCGGATAATCAGCCCCAGCATTTT. Amino acids: CSVKGQSDNQPQHF.

Comments on this clone: Its ends do not fully match the called genes, so a read error is possible. Here the CDR3 DNA reads TGTGCCAGCAAACCCCTCCCACAGGGGATCTATGGCTACACATTC. It translates to CASKPLPQGIYGYTF. The genes are TRBV6-5 and TRBJ1-2, with 7 bases that match TRBD1. The CDR3 extends over 15 amino acids. Germline lookup yields CDR1 MNHEY and CDR2 SVGAGI.

V usage is TRBV19 and J usage is TRBJ1-6; the D is unclear. Germline CDR1 and CDR2: LNHDA and SQIVND (reference sequence). The CDR3 is 12 residues long. The V end was cut by 3 bases, the J end by 7 bases, with 4 bases between. Here the CDR3 reads CASSILNSPLHF. Here the CDR3 DNA reads TGTGCCAGTAGTATTCTAAATTCACCCCTCCACTTT. The variable domain in full, completed from reference TRBV19 and TRBJ1-6, reads DGGITQSPKYLFRKEGQNVTLSCEQNLNHDAMYWYRQDPGQGLRLIYYSQIVNDFQKGDIAEGYSVSREKKESFPLTVTSAQKNPTAFYLCASSILNSPLHFGNGTRLTVT.

V gene TRBV28 combines with J gene TRBJ2-3; 7 bases are shared with TRBD2. The CDR3 sequence is 17 residues long. Germline V gene sequence: CDR1 MDHEN, CDR2 SYDVKM. Trimming at V came to 4 bases and at J to 3 bases, leaving 13 bases not matched to a gene. CDR3 amino acids: CASSSPTTGGRTDTQYF. The CDR3, as DNA: TGTGCCAGCAGTTCCCCAACCACCGGCGGGAGAACAGATACGCAGTATTTT.

This clone was counted once. The gene calls are TRBV11-2 and TRBJ2-2, with D hard to call. Per the germline V gene, CDR1 is SGHAT and CDR2 is FQNNGV. This CDR3 is 13 amino acids long. The V gene lost 5 bases and the J gene lost 4 bases, with 8 bases spanning the gap. The CDR3 nucleotides are TGTGCCAGCAGCCGATTCGGCACCGGGGAGCTGTTTTTT. It specifies CASSRFGTGELFF.

The CDR3 loop reads CASSIDPGQNYGYTF. The CDR3, as DNA: TGTGCCAGCAGTATCGACCCGGGACAGAACTATGGCTACACCTTC. V usage is TRBV28 and J usage is TRBJ1-2; 7 bases agree with TRBD1. With V trimmed by 5 bases and J by 2 bases, 8 bases remained unmatched. The CDR3 contains 15 residues. Germline V gene data show CDR1 as MDHEN and CDR2 as SYDVKM.

The chain joins TRBV7-9 to TRBJ1-2; 10 nucleotides agree with TRBD1. CDR3 length equals 16 residues. Trimming at V came to 3 bases and at J to 4 bases, leaving 8 bases not matched to a gene. Germline CDR1 and CDR2: SEHNR and FQNEAQ (reference sequence). In DNA, the CDR3 is TGTGCCAGCAGCTTCGCCGGGACAGGGGATACCTATGGCTACACCTTC. This translates into CASSFAGTGDTYGYTF.

This rearrangement joins TRBV9 to TRBJ1-3, with unresolved D. The CDR3 runs 14 residues. Germline V lookup: CDR1 SGDLS, CDR2 YYNGEE. Trimming shortened V by 2 bases and J by 4 bases, and 10 bases separated the two germline ends. The CDR3, as DNA: TGTGCCAGCAGCGTTGAAGGGAGGGGAAACACCATATATTTT. Translated, it gives CASSVEGRGNTIYF.

The rearrangement joins TRBV7-2 to TRBJ2-1; D is uncertain. The V end was cut by 1 base, the J end by 8 bases, with 15 bases between. CDR1 and CDR2 from the germline V gene are SGHTA and FQGNSA. CDR3 length equals 15 residues. The CDR3 DNA follows: TGTGCCAGCAGCTTAGATCAGACATCGTTCCATGAGCAGTTCTTC. This sequence encodes CASSLDQTSFHEQFF.

V usage is TRBV3-1 (or the pseudogene TRBV3-2) and J usage is TRBJ1-5; 11 nucleotides agree with TRBD1. J was trimmed by 3 bases and V by 6 bases; bases with no gene match: 4. There are 15 residues in the CDR3. The germline V gene encodes CDR1 LGHDT and CDR2 YNNKEL (reference sequence). CDR3 in amino acids: CASSGTGGNNQPQHF. CDR3 in DNA: TGTGCCAGCAGTGGGACAGGGGGTAACAATCAGCCCCAGCATTTT.

The rearrangement uses TRBV5-1 and TRBJ1-1; unclear D gene. Germline CDR1 SGHRS, CDR2 YFSETQ. V was pared by 0 bases and J by 4 bases, with 13 bases between. The CDR3 length is 15 residues. The CDR3 nucleotides read TGCGCCAGCAGCTTGGACGGGAGAACGGTCACTGAAGCTTTCTTT. It encodes CASSLDGRTVTEAFF.

The CDR3 bases are TGTGCCAGTAGTATCTTGTCCGGGGGTTATGGCTACACCTTC. Its translation: CASSILSGGYGYTF. The rearrangement uses TRBV19 and TRBJ1-2; weak D call: TRBD1 (5 bases). This CDR3 contains 14 residues. CDR1 is LNHDA, CDR2 SQIVND, per germline (reference sequence). Trimming took 3 bases from V and 5 from J, leaving 13 bases between them.

Here the CDR3 reads CASSFGTSGDQPQHF. CDR3 nucleotides: TGTGCCAGCAGTTTCGGGACTTCCGGAGATCAGCCCCAGCATTTT. J is TRBJ1-5 and V is TRBV6-6; D may be TRBD1 (5 bases). CDR1 MNHNY and CDR2 SVGAGI come from the germline V gene (reference sequence). This CDR3 has 15 amino acids. The V end lost 4 bases, the J end lost 5 bases, and 15 bases lay between the germline ends.

The CDR3 DNA follows: TGTGCCAGCAGCTTGTCGATGGCGTCAGGACTCGAGCAGTACTTC. Its translation is CASSLSMASGLEQYF. The rearrangement links TRBV5-8 to TRBJ2-7, with D tentatively TRBD2 (5 bases). This CDR3 comprises 15 residues. The germline CDR1 and CDR2 sequences are SGHTS and YDEGEE. The V end was cut by 1 base, the J end by 6 bases, with 17 bases between.

The rearrangement joins TRBV4-3 to TRBJ2-1; TRBD2 matches at 7 bases. This CDR3 spans 13 amino acids. Germline values: CDR1 LGHNA, CDR2 YSLEER. V dropped 4 bases and J dropped 8; count of bases not matched to a gene: 5. In nucleotides, the CDR3 is TGCGCCAGCAGCCCAGGACTAGTTGATGAGCAGTTCTTC. Its protein product is CASSPGLVDEQFF.

The chain recombines TRBV19 with TRBJ1-4; 10 positions agree with TRBD1. Trimming took 8 bases from V and 7 from J; bases not matched to a gene: 4. CDR1 is LNHDA, CDR2 SQIVND, per germline (reference sequence). This CDR3 comprises 13 residues. The CDR3 sequence: CASRGQGREKLFF. The CDR3 DNA follows: TGTGCCAGTCGGGGACAGGGGCGTGAAAAACTGTTTTTT.